This TCR beta chain was profiled in a study of T cell repertoires in cytomegalovirus infection. Trimming took 5 bases from V and 0 from J; bases not matched to a gene: 5. Germline CDR1 and CDR2: MNHEY and SVGEGT. The CDR3 totals 16 residues. On this clonotype: The antigen remains unidentified.

TCRdb reanalysed the reads using MiXCR and keeps one entry per CDR3 protein. The table records some 800,000 distinct CDR3 sequences, approximately 30% of them present only once. The chain joins TRBV6-2 or TRBV6-3 to TRBJ1-5; the match to TRBD1 covers 9 bases. The material sequenced was cultured CD8+ T cells from PBMCs, taken from culture after CMV antigen stimulation. The source of this sequence is a human donor in good health (CMV status not recorded). Some clones in this sample may be carry-over from other donors' samples. The CDR3 spells CASSGTGPYSNQPQHF. The CDR3 coding sequence is TGTGCCAGCAGTGGGACAGGGCCTTATAGCAATCAGCCCCAGCATTTT.